A selection of T cell receptor beta chains follows, all from one sample in a study of control samples from healthy donors and cancer patients. Profiled with immunoSEQ multiplex PCR; TCRdb holds only in-frame clones, not every one. The sample consists of around 71,000 clones, about nine tenths of them appearing once. Specimen: PBMCs. These receptors were collected from a woman aged 45-60 years with colorectal cancer. The CDR3 runs from the conserved cysteine through the conserved F or W. A D gene is named only where the DNA matches it firmly. Clone sizes are given selectively: once, few, many, or a class where the clone is expanded.

d_call	j_call	v_call	clone_size	cdr3_aa	cdr3_nt
.	TRBJ2-1	TRBV12-5	.	CASGLVSPRGLRLRGVNNEQFF	TGTGCTAGTGGTTTGGTATCCCCCCGGGGCCTTCGGTTGAGGGGAGTCAACAATGAGCAGTTCTTC
TRBD2	TRBJ2-5	TRBV28	.	CASSPETSGQETQYF	TGTGCCAGCAGTCCGGAAACTAGCGGCCAAGAGACCCAGTACTTC
.	TRBJ2-7	TRBV18	.	CASSRGARSYEQYF	TGTGCCAGCTCACGTGGGGCCCGCTCCTACGAGCAGTACTTC
.	TRBJ1-4	TRBV6-5	.	CASSLSHRVQEKLFF	TGTGCCAGCAGTCTTAGTCACAGGGTACAGGAAAAACTGTTTTTT
TRBD2	TRBJ2-1	TRBV15	.	CATSRSGSSPSYNEQFF	TGTGCCACCAGCCGTAGCGGGAGCTCCCCCTCCTACAATGAGCAGTTCTTC
.	TRBJ1-3	TRBV5-1	.	CASSAGSSGNTIYF	TGCGCCAGCAGCGCGGGGAGCTCTGGAAACACCATATATTTT
.	TRBJ1-2	TRBV30	.	CAWSPGDFNYGYTF	TGTGCCTGGAGTCCGGGTGATTTTAACTATGGCTACACCTTC
.	TRBJ2-3	TRBV19	.	CATARTSTGITDTQYF	TGTGCCACCGCCCGTACTTCGACAGGAATTACAGATACGCAGTATTTT
.	TRBJ1-2	TRBV7-2	.	CASSLTPTGIPGYTF	TGTGCCAGCAGCTTAACCCCGACCGGGATCCCTGGCTACACCTTC
.	TRBJ2-3	TRBV5-1	once	CASSWGDRGFGSADTQYF	TGCGCCAGCAGCTGGGGGGACAGAGGCTTTGGGTCGGCAGATACGCAGTATTTT
.	TRBJ1-1	TRBV18	.	CASSRTSNTEAFF	TGTGCCAGCTCCCGGACATCGAACACTGAAGCTTTCTTT